This TCR beta chain was recorded in a study of T cell repertoires in cytomegalovirus infection. At the level of the study: A matching HLA type, together with CMV infection, was signaled by public TCR beta signatures.

This clonotype has only a few counts. The antigen remains undetermined. Germline trimming cut 5 bases from V and 3 bases from J; bases unmatched to any gene: 2. Germline CDR1 reads SGHNT; CDR2 reads YYREEE (reference sequence). The CDR3 sequence is 14 residues long. MiXCR, applied by TCRdb to the reads, yields one record per CDR3 protein. This sample has a few hundred thousand distinct CDR3 sequences; nearly 35% occur once, and the top ten carry approximately 13%. The receptor comes from a human donor in good health (CMV status not recorded). Some clones in this sample may be carry-over from other donors' samples. This chain connects TRBV5-4 to TRBJ2-1; 10 nucleotides align to TRBD1. The starting material was cultured PBMCs, obtained from culture after CMV antigen stimulation. CDR3 loop: CASSRDRGYNEQFF. Here the CDR3 DNA reads TGTGCCAGCAGTCGGGACAGGGGCTACAATGAGCAGTTCTTC.